The 18 T cell receptor beta chains given below trace back to one sample, sequenced in a study of T cell repertoires in cytomegalovirus infection. TCRdb passed the reads through MiXCR, listing each CDR3 protein once. Of approximately 110,000 distinct CDR3 sequences in the sample, 25% to 35% were seen once. The antigens of these receptors remain unknown. The specimen comprised CD8+ T cells from cultured PBMCs, sampled from culture after CMV antigen stimulation. The receptors derive from a human donor in good health (CMV status not recorded). Some clones in this sample may be carry-over from other donors' samples.

This clonotype was counted between two and nine times. The V and J genes are TRBV13 and TRBJ1-1, with unresolved D. Germline assignment: CDR1 PRHDT and CDR2 FYEKMQ (reference sequence). The CDR3 runs to 12 residues. Trimming left V 4 bases short and J 11 bases short, with 14 bases between. The CDR3 loop is CASSYGSRAAFF. In DNA, the CDR3 is TGTGCCAGCAGCTACGGATCCCGGGCCGCTTTCTTT.

This clonotype came up a few times. The V gene is TRBV7-8, the J gene TRBJ2-3; 7 bases map to TRBD2. CDR1 is SGHVS, CDR2 FQNEAQ, per germline. V lost 4 bases and J lost 2; bases outside the gene matches: 9. The CDR3 consists of 16 residues. CDR3 region: CASSSGVGGTTDTQYF. Written as DNA, the CDR3 is TGTGCCAGCAGCTCCGGGGTGGGGGGGACCACAGATACGCAGTATTTT.

This clonotype was seen at least ten times. The DNA for the CDR3 is TGTGCCAGCAGTGATCTCAATGAGCAGTTCTTC. Translating gives CASSDLNEQFF. The rearrangement uses TRBV2 and TRBJ2-1, with D unclear. Trimming shortened V by 3 bases and J by 6 bases, and 3 bases separated the two germline ends. The CDR3 loop spans 11 amino acids. The germline gives CDR1 SNHLY, CDR2 FYNNEI.

The chain is built from TRBV27 and TRBJ2-5, with 9 bases identical to TRBD2. In germline, CDR1 is MNHEY, CDR2 SMNVEV (reference sequence). With 1 base clipped from V and 1 base from J, the junction kept 4 bases outside the gene matches. This CDR3 spans 16 amino acids. This CDR3 is CASSLWRGGIQETQYF. Here the CDR3 DNA reads TGTGCCAGCAGTTTATGGCGGGGGGGAATCCAAGAGACCCAGTACTTC.

The CDR3 DNA reads TGTGCCAGCGAAGGCAGGGGGCCCTCTGGGGCCAACGTCCTGACTTTC. This translates into CASEGRGPSGANVLTF. The chain links TRBV12-3 or TRBV12-4 to TRBJ2-6, with 8 bases matching TRBD1. The CDR3 runs 16 residues. The J segment lost 0 bases and the V segment lost 8 bases, leaving 6 bases of the junction unmatched.

V is TRBV6-2 or TRBV6-3 and J is TRBJ1-1, with no clear D. The CDR3 extends over 13 amino acids. CDR1 is MNHEY, CDR2 SVGEGT, per germline. V dropped 0 bases and J dropped 5 bases, with 7 bases sitting between them. This chain's CDR3 is CASSYSYRTEAFF. The DNA for the CDR3 is TGTGCCAGCAGTTACTCGTATCGGACTGAAGCTTTCTTT.

The chain employs TRBV5-4 and TRBJ2-1; D is ambiguous. The CDR3 is 12 residues long. The germline V and J ends were trimmed by 3 bases and 8 bases, with 9 bases remaining between them. CDR1 is SGHNT, CDR2 YYREEE, per germline (reference sequence). The DNA of the CDR3 is TGTGCCAGCAGCTCCTCCGTCGATGAGCAGTTCTTC. This codes for CASSSSVDEQFF.

This clonotype appeared a few times. The chain uses TRBV10-3 and TRBJ1-2; the D gene is possibly TRBD1 (6 bases). Per the germline V gene, CDR1 is ENHRY and CDR2 is SYGVKD. The CDR3 contains 14 residues. The V and J ends lost 0 bases and 7 bases respectively, with 12 bases between them. For the CDR3, the DNA is TGTGCCATCAGTGAGTCTGGGGGGCCCCGTGGCTACACCTTC. Amino acids: CAISESGGPRGYTF.

This rearrangement joins TRBV7-9 to TRBJ1-1, with D maybe TRBD1 (6 bases). The CDR3 is made up of 13 amino acids. Trimming removed 3 bases from V and 7 bases from J, with 12 bases in between. CDR1 and CDR2 from the germline V gene are SEHNR and FQNEAQ (reference sequence). The CDR3 region has the DNA TGTGCCAGCAGCTTCCCCAACAGGGATGAAGCTTTCTTT. This translates into CASSFPNRDEAFF.

This clonotype showed up just once. The chain recombines TRBV7-9 with TRBJ2-1, with 8 bases fitting TRBD2. Germline values: CDR1 SEHNR, CDR2 FQNEAQ (reference sequence). The CDR3 runs 17 residues. After removal of 3 bases from V and 1 base from J, the junction contained 8 bases not matched to a gene. CDR3 bases: TGTGCCAGCAGCTTCTCGGGCGGGGGGATGTCCTACAATGAGCAGTTCTTC. Its protein product is CASSFSGGGMSYNEQFF.

This clonotype was counted a few times. V usage is TRBV6-5 and J usage is TRBJ2-2; D is unclear. Trimming removed 5 bases at V and 4 bases at J, with 11 bases between. Germline CDR1 reads MNHEY; CDR2 reads SVGAGI. This CDR3 spans 14 amino acids. The CDR3 region is CASSKAVSTGELFF. CDR3 in DNA: TGTGCCAGCAGTAAAGCCGTGAGCACCGGGGAGCTGTTTTTT.

This clonotype was seen only a few times. The chain has TRBV2 and TRBJ1-1; D uncertain. The CDR3 runs 14 residues. Trimming cost V 4 bases and J 7 bases, with 16 bases left between them. Looked up from germline, CDR1 is SNHLY and CDR2 is FYNNEI. The CDR3 DNA is TGTGCCAGCAGTGCCGGGCTATCTCTCATTGAAGCTTTCTTT. It is translated as CASSAGLSLIEAFF.

This chain connects TRBV24-1 to TRBJ2-3; 7 nucleotides match TRBD1. Per the germline V gene, CDR1 is KGHDR and CDR2 is SFDVKD. This CDR3 region has 15 residues. V gave up 1 base and J gave up 5 bases; unmatched junction bases: 5. As DNA, the CDR3 is TGTGCCACCAGTGATTTTCAAGCAGGGGGAGATACGCAGTATTTT. As protein: CATSDFQAGGDTQYF.

The J gene is TRBJ2-3, the V gene TRBV9; TRBD1 or TRBD2 may be the D gene (5 bases each). This CDR3 is 14 amino acids long. Trimming removed 1 base from V and 6 bases from J, with 12 bases in between. Germline loops: CDR1 SGDLS, CDR2 YYNGEE. The CDR3 loop reads CASSVWGSGDTQYF. Here the CDR3 DNA reads TGTGCCAGCAGCGTATGGGGGTCGGGGGATACGCAGTATTTT.

This clonotype appeared a few times. V gene TRBV7-6 combines with J gene TRBJ1-6; D perhaps matches TRBD1 (6 bases). V shed 5 bases and J shed 5 bases, with 13 bases lying between them. Germline V CDR1 and CDR2: SGHVS, FNYEAQ. This CDR3 is built from 15 residues. The CDR3 loop is CASSPMTGHNSPLHF. For the CDR3, the DNA is TGTGCCAGCAGCCCTATGACAGGTCATAATTCACCCCTCCACTTT.

This clonotype was observed a few times. The chain recombines TRBV7-9 with TRBJ1-4; D is unresolved. The CDR3 is made up of 12 amino acids. Trimming took 11 bases from V and 0 from J, leaving 7 bases between them. The germline V gene encodes CDR1 SEHNR and CDR2 FQNEAQ (reference sequence). CDR3 protein: CAVEATNEKLFF. CDR3 sequence (DNA): TGTGCCGTGGAGGCAACTAATGAAAAACTGTTTTTT.

This chain links TRBV5-1 with TRBJ2-2; 7 nucleotides agree with TRBD2. V shed 4 bases and J 6 bases; nucleotides not matched to a gene: 12. Germline CDR1 and CDR2: SGHRS and YFSETQ. The CDR3 has 16 amino acids. The CDR3 is CASSTGLGGTAGELFF. CDR3 in DNA: TGCGCCAGCAGCACCGGACTAGGCGGTACCGCCGGGGAGCTGTTTTTT.

The chain employs TRBV4-1 and TRBJ2-5; D may match TRBD1 or TRBD2 (6 bases each). CDR3 size: 15 residues. V was shortened by 2 bases and J by 2 bases, with 12 bases between the two germline ends. Germline CDR1 MGHRA, CDR2 YSYEKL. CDR3 loop: CASSQTGGSQETQYF. CDR3 sequence (DNA): TGCGCCAGCAGCCAAACCGGGGGCAGTCAAGAGACCCAGTACTTC.